The 30 T cell receptor beta chains listed next were all sequenced from one sample in a study of T cell responses to AZD1222 COVID-19 vaccine. Repertoires were generated with immunoSEQ multiplex PCR, while TCRdb's copy carries only in-frame clones and drops some. This table holds 95,000 to 100,000 clones, 91% found once. The sequencing used peripheral blood, collected 28 days after the second AZD1222 dose. The receptor source for this set is an adult who received the AZD1222 COVID-19 vaccine.

The V call is TRBV6-5, the J call TRBJ1-1; D perhaps matches TRBD1 (6 bases). Germline CDR1 and CDR2: MNHEY and SVGAGI. This CDR3 has 14 residues. Between the trimmed V and J ends, which lost 7 bases and 0 bases, there was a span of 12 bases. CDR3 residues: CASTLTGMNTEAFF. The CDR3 DNA sequence: TGTGCCAGCACCTTGACAGGAATGAACACTGAAGCTTTCTTT.

This clone has a single count. CDR3 residues: CASSPLSTEAFF. DNA of the CDR3: TGTGCCAGCAGTCCCTTGAGCACTGAAGCTTTCTTT. The rearrangement links TRBV6-2 or TRBV6-3 to TRBJ1-1; unclear D gene. V lost 5 bases and J 4 bases, leaving 8 bases between the germline ends. Germline lookup yields CDR1 MNHEY and CDR2 SVGEGT. This CDR3 region has 12 residues.

This clone was picked up one time. The V and J genes are TRBV28 and TRBJ1-2; maybe TRBD1 (5 bases). Trimming took 6 bases from V and 0 from J, leaving 14 bases between them. The CDR3 spans 15 residues. Germline V CDR1 and CDR2: MDHEN, SYDVKM. The CDR3 DNA sequence: TGTGCCAGCAGGGAACCGGGACGGACTAACTATGGCTACACCTTC. Protein sequence: CASREPGRTNYGYTF.

The chain carries TRBV7-9 and TRBJ2-3; D is unresolved. In germline, CDR1 is SEHNR, CDR2 FQNEAQ (reference sequence). The CDR3 consists of 14 residues. Trimming removed 4 bases at V and 4 bases at J, with 12 bases between. The CDR3: CASSWLGRSDTQYF. In DNA form, the CDR3 reads TGTGCCAGCAGCTGGTTGGGCCGCTCAGATACGCAGTATTTT.

The chain carries TRBV5-1 and TRBJ1-4; no clear D gene. In germline, CDR1 is SGHRS, CDR2 YFSETQ. V lost 0 bases to trimming and J lost 7 bases, with 13 bases between them. This CDR3 comprises 15 residues. The DNA of the CDR3 is TGCGCCAGCAGCTTGGCCACCAGCCCAGGTGAAAAACTGTTTTTT. This encodes CASSLATSPGEKLFF.

J is TRBJ2-7 and V is TRBV5-1; 8 bases align to TRBD2. The CDR3 is 12 amino acids. Unmatched junction bases numbered 5, after V lost 0 bases and J lost 12 bases. Germline V gene data show CDR1 as SGHRS and CDR2 as YFSETQ. DNA of the CDR3: TGCGCCAGCAGCTTGGAAGCGGGAGCTCGGTACTTC. It encodes CASSLEAGARYF.

As DNA, the CDR3 is TGTGCCAGCATCCCTACTAGCGGGTTACACAATGAGCAGTTCTTC. It specifies CASIPTSGLHNEQFF. The chain joins TRBV9 to TRBJ2-1; 9 bases align to TRBD2. Germline V lookup: CDR1 SGDLS, CDR2 YYNGEE. The V gene end was trimmed by 6 bases and the J gene end by 5 bases; junction bases not matched to a gene: 9. This CDR3 spans 15 amino acids.

The chain carries TRBV9 and TRBJ2-3; D uncertain. V was shortened by 0 bases and J by 6 bases, with 11 bases between the two germline ends. The CDR3 runs to 14 residues. The germline V gene encodes CDR1 SGDLS and CDR2 YYNGEE. Here the CDR3 DNA reads TGTGCCAGCAGCGTAGCGGCGGCGGCGGATACGCAGTATTTT. It codes for CASSVAAAADTQYF.

The rearrangement uses TRBV5-1 and TRBJ1-3; D perhaps matches TRBD1 (5 bases). The CDR3 runs 20 residues. The V gene's germline CDR1 is SGHRS and CDR2 YFSETQ. Trimming removed 1 base from V and 4 bases from J, with 27 bases in between. CDR3 sequence (DNA): TGCGCCAGCAGCTTGCTCAGCCGCCCTCGACAGCCCACTCTGGGAAACACCATATATTTT. It translates to CASSLLSRPRQPTLGNTIYF.

This clone appeared once. V gene TRBV11-2 combines with J gene TRBJ1-5, with a tentative D call TRBD1 (6 bases). The V gene's germline CDR1 is SGHAT and CDR2 FQNNGV. The ends were cut back, 5 bases at V and 2 bases at J, with 13 bases in the middle. CDR3 length: 15 amino acids. The CDR3 nucleotides read TGTGCCAGCAGCCTCAGGGCAGGGGGCAATCAGCCCCAGCATTTT. It is translated as CASSLRAGGNQPQHF.

This sequence joins TRBV24-1 and TRBJ1-4; 8 bases line up with TRBD1. The CDR3 contains 15 residues. V lost 2 bases to trimming and J lost 8 bases; unmatched junction nucleotides: 6. Germline V gene data show CDR1 as KGHDR and CDR2 as SFDVKD. The CDR3 coding sequence is TGTGCCACCAGTGATTCGACAGGGGCCGGGGAAAAACTGTTTTTT. It is translated as CATSDSTGAGEKLFF.

The table lists this clone with a count of one. This sequence joins TRBV24-1 and TRBJ2-7, with D perhaps matching TRBD1 (6 bases). CDR1 KGHDR and CDR2 SFDVKD come from the germline V gene. The CDR3 is 15 residues long. V was trimmed by 7 bases and J by 2 bases, leaving 17 bases between them. The CDR3, as DNA: TGTGCCACCAGCGGCCGGGACAAGGGCCCCTACGAGCAGTACTTC. Translation gives CATSGRDKGPYEQYF.

The CDR3 coding sequence is TGTGCCAGCAGCACTCCCGGGACGGACTACAATGAGCAGTTCTTC. Translating gives CASSTPGTDYNEQFF. The V gene is TRBV5-4, the J gene TRBJ2-1, with D perhaps matching TRBD1 or TRBD2 (5 bases each). Germline CDR1 and CDR2: SGHNT and YYREEE (reference sequence). V gave up 4 bases and J gave up 3 bases, with 14 bases separating them. The CDR3 totals 15 residues.

This sequence joins TRBV2 and TRBJ2-3; D perhaps matches TRBD2 (6 bases). The germline V gene encodes CDR1 SNHLY and CDR2 FYNNEI. This CDR3 spans 13 amino acids. V was shortened by 8 bases and J by 0 bases, with 9 bases between the two germline ends. The CDR3 spells CASLGTSTDTQYF. The CDR3 DNA follows: TGTGCCAGCCTCGGGACTAGCACAGATACGCAGTATTTT.

This chain uses TRBV19 with TRBJ2-7; D possibly corresponds to TRBD2 (6 bases). Germline lookup yields CDR1 LNHDA and CDR2 SQIVND (reference sequence). Trimming took 5 bases from V and 2 from J, leaving 13 bases between them. CDR3 length: 14 amino acids. The CDR3 loop is CASSGGLSTYEQYF. As DNA, the CDR3 is TGTGCCAGTAGTGGGGGACTTTCGACCTACGAGCAGTACTTC.

V is TRBV5-1 and J is TRBJ1-3, with D perhaps matching TRBD1 (6 bases). The V and J ends lost 2 bases and 4 bases respectively, with 10 bases between them. The CDR3 has 14 residues. Germline-derived CDR1 and CDR2 are SGHRS and YFSETQ. The CDR3 DNA is TGCGCCAGCAGCTTACAGGGATCCGGAAACACCATATATTTT. Translated: CASSLQGSGNTIYF.

The chain uses TRBV6-5 and TRBJ2-7; TRBD2 is a possible D gene (6 bases). Trimming took 0 bases from V and 4 from J, leaving 13 bases between them. The CDR3 covers 15 residues. Germline V gene sequence: CDR1 MNHEY, CDR2 SVGAGI. The CDR3 here is CASSYSTGGSYEQYF. In DNA form, the CDR3 reads TGTGCCAGCAGTTACTCCACAGGAGGGTCTTACGAGCAGTACTTC.

The V gene is TRBV27, the J gene TRBJ1-5; TRBD1 agrees at 8 bases. The CDR3 is 14 residues long. J gave up 7 bases and V 4 bases, and 6 bases lay outside the gene matches. Germline lookup yields CDR1 MNHEY and CDR2 SMNVEV (reference sequence). The CDR3 reads CASSYRTGKQPQHF. The CDR3 DNA sequence: TGTGCCAGCAGTTATCGGACAGGGAAACAGCCCCAGCATTTT.

V and J are TRBV21-1 and TRBJ2-1; TRBD2 is taken as the D call from the table, unchecked against the DNA. TRBV21-1 represents a pseudogene. This CDR3 contains 20 residues. CDR3 nucleotide sequence: TGTGCCAGCAGCCCGACGACTAGCGGGAGGCAAAATGAGGGATACAATGAGCAGTTCTTC. Translating it yields CASSPTTSGRQNEGYNEQFF.

V is TRBV27 and J is TRBJ1-6; D unclear. CDR3 length equals 14 residues. The V gene's germline CDR1 is MNHEY and CDR2 SMNVEV (reference sequence). The V gene lost 3 bases and the J gene lost 4 bases, with 7 bases spanning the gap. This CDR3 reads CASSFKPYNSPLHF. CDR3 sequence (DNA): TGTGCCAGCAGTTTTAAACCTTATAATTCACCCCTCCACTTT.

V usage is TRBV28 and J usage is TRBJ2-1, with D unclear. Trimming took off 10 bases at V and 5 bases at J, with 15 bases between the two ends. The germline V gene encodes CDR1 MDHEN and CDR2 SYDVKM. CDR3 length equals 13 residues. CDR3 coding DNA: TGTGCCAACCAACTGATGGTCCACAATGAGCAGTTCTTC. Translation gives CANQLMVHNEQFF.

The chain is built from TRBV20-1 and TRBJ2-3; D gene unclear. This CDR3 has 11 amino acids. The germline V and J ends were trimmed by 5 bases and 5 bases, with 8 bases remaining between them. The V gene's germline CDR1 is DFQATT and CDR2 SNEGSKA (reference sequence). As DNA, the CDR3 is TGCAGTGCTCAAGCCCTAGATACGCAGTATTTT. Its protein product is CSAQALDTQYF.

The chain has TRBV3-1 (or the pseudogene TRBV3-2) and TRBJ2-1; possibly TRBD2 for D (5 bases). V lost 1 base and J lost 3, with 13 bases in between. Germline V gene sequence: CDR1 LGHDT, CDR2 YNNKEL (reference sequence). The CDR3 contains 16 residues. CDR3 coding DNA: TGTGCCAGCAGCCAAGTGAGCGGCGGAAACTACAATGAGCAGTTCTTC. It codes for CASSQVSGGNYNEQFF.

The chain joins TRBV28 to TRBJ2-3; D unresolved. CDR1 and CDR2 (germline): MDHEN, SYDVKM. The V and J ends lost 5 bases and 1 base respectively, with 13 bases between them. This CDR3 has 15 residues. This CDR3 reads CASSVPSFGTDTQYF. DNA for the CDR3: TGTGCCAGCAGTGTGCCTAGTTTCGGCACAGATACGCAGTATTTT.

V is TRBV18 and J is TRBJ2-7; no clear D gene. This CDR3 has 14 amino acids. Germline values: CDR1 KGHSH, CDR2 LQKENI. V dropped 1 base and J dropped 2 bases, with 9 bases sitting between them. The CDR3 nucleotides are TGTGCCAGCTCACCACGGGAAGGTGCCTACGAGCAGTACTTC. Translation gives CASSPREGAYEQYF.

The J gene is TRBJ2-1, the V gene TRBV10-1, with D possibly being TRBD2 (5 bases). CDR1 WNHNN and CDR2 SYGVQD come from the germline V gene (reference sequence). V was shortened by 5 bases and J by 9 bases, with 20 bases between the two germline ends. The CDR3 contains 15 residues. In nucleotides, the CDR3 is TGCGCCAGCAGTTCGGGTCAGGCGGGCCGAGGTGAGCAGTTCTTC. The encoded protein is CASSSGQAGRGEQFF.

The rearrangement uses TRBV5-1 and TRBJ2-1, with 7 bases aligning to TRBD2. Germline lookup yields CDR1 SGHRS and CDR2 YFSETQ. This CDR3 has 15 residues. The V segment lost 4 bases and the J segment 9 bases; nucleotides outside the gene matches: 13. The CDR3 sequence is CASSPDEGRDAEQFF. DNA for the CDR3: TGCGCCAGCAGCCCTGACGAGGGGAGGGATGCTGAGCAGTTCTTC. Supplemented by reference TRBV5-1 and TRBJ2-1, the full variable domain reads KAGVTQTPRYLIKTRGQQVTLSCSPISGHRSVSWYQQTPGQGLQFLFEYFSETQRNKGNFPGRFSGRQFSNSRSEMNVSTLELGDSALYLCASSPDEGRDAEQFFGPGTRLTVL.

This clone appeared a single time. This chain uses TRBV3-1 (or the pseudogene TRBV3-2) with TRBJ2-3; tentatively, D is TRBD1 (5 bases). Trimming took off 0 bases at V and 4 bases at J, with 8 bases between the two ends. The CDR3 has 14 amino acids. Germline V gene data show CDR1 as LGHDT and CDR2 as YNNKEL (reference sequence). CDR3 in DNA: TGTGCCAGCAGCCAAGATGACAGAGCAGATACGCAGTATTTT. Translating gives CASSQDDRADTQYF.

The chain carries TRBV7-9 and TRBJ2-7; tentative D call: TRBD1 (5 bases). The CDR3 extends over 13 amino acids. Germline CDR1 is SEHNR and CDR2 is FQNEAQ (reference sequence). V lost 6 bases, J lost 3 bases, and 12 bases lay in between. CDR3 bases: TGTGCCAGCAGATCCGTCACAGGCTACGAGCAGTACTTC. This codes for CASRSVTGYEQYF.

The V call is TRBV7-9, the J call TRBJ2-7; 8 bases align to TRBD2. The CDR3 loop spans 17 amino acids. V trimming: 5 bases; J trimming: 0 bases; junction bases outside the gene matches: 12. Germline V gene data show CDR1 as SEHNR and CDR2 as FQNEAQ (reference sequence). CDR3 sequence (DNA): TGTGCCAGCAGCGAGCAGACCGGGACTAGAAGCTCCTACGAGCAGTACTTC. Translation: CASSEQTGTRSSYEQYF.